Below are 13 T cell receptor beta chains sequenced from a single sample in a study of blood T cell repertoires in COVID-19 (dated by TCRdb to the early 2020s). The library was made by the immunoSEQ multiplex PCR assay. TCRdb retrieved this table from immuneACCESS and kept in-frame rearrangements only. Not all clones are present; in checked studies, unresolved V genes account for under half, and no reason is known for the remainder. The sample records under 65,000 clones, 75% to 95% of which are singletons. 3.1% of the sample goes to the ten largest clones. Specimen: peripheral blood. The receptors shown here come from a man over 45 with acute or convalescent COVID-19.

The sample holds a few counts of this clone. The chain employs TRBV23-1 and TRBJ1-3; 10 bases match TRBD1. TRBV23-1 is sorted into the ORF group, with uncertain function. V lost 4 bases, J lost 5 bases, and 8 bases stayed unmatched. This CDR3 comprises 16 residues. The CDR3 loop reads CASSLLDRGLRNTIYF. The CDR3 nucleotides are TGCGCCAGCAGTCTCCTCGACAGGGGGCTGAGAAACACCATATATTTT.

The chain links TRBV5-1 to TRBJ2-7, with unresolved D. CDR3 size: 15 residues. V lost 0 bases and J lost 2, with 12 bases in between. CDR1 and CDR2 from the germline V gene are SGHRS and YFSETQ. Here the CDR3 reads CASSLVPGITYEQYF. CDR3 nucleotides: TGCGCCAGCAGCTTGGTCCCAGGTATAACCTACGAGCAGTACTTC.

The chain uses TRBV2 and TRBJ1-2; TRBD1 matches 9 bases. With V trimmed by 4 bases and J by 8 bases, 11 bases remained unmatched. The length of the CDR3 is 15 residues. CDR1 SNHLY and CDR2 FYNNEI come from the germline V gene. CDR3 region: CASSAALQGAIGYTF. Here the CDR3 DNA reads TGTGCCAGCAGTGCCGCCTTACAGGGGGCCATAGGCTACACCTTC.

CDR3 loop: CASSSSHSTNEKLFF. In DNA form, the CDR3 reads TGTGCCAGCAGTTCCTCCCACTCAACTAATGAAAAACTGTTTTTT. This chain joins TRBV28 and TRBJ1-4; D unclear. CDR1 is MDHEN and CDR2 is SYDVKM in the germline V gene. The CDR3 is 15 amino acids. Deletions cut 4 bases from V and 0 bases from J, with 9 bases between.

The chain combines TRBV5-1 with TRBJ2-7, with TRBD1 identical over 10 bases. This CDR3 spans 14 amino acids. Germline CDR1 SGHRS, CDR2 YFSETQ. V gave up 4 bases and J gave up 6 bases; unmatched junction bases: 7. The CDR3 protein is CASSELTGGLEQYF. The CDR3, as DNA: TGCGCCAGCAGCGAGCTGACAGGGGGCCTCGAGCAGTACTTC.

The CDR3 loop reads CASSFTFTGTGELFF. CDR3 coding DNA: TGTGCCAGCAGTTTCACCTTCACAGGCACCGGGGAGCTGTTTTTT. The chain uses TRBV28 and TRBJ2-2, with D possibly TRBD1 on 5 matching bases. Trimming pared 3 bases from V and 4 bases from J, leaving 12 bases between. This CDR3 has 15 residues. The V gene's germline CDR1 is MDHEN and CDR2 SYDVKM.

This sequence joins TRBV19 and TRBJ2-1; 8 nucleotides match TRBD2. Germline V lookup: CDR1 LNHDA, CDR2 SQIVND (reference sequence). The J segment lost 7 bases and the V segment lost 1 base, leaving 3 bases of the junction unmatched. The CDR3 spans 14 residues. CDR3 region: CASSIGTSLNEQFF. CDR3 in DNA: TGTGCCAGTAGTATAGGGACTAGCCTGAATGAGCAGTTCTTC.

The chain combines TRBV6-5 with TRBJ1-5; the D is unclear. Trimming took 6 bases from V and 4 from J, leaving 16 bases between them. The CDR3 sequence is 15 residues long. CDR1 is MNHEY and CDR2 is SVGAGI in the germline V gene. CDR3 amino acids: CASRSVGNTNQPQHF. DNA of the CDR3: TGTGCCAGCAGGTCTGTCGGGAATACGAATCAGCCCCAGCATTTT.

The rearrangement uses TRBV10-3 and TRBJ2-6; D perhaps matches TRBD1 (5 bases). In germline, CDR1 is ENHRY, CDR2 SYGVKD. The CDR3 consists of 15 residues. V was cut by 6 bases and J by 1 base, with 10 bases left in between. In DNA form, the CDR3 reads TGTGCCATCAGCAGCAAGGGGTCTGGGGCCAACGTCCTGACTTTC. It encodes CAISSKGSGANVLTF.

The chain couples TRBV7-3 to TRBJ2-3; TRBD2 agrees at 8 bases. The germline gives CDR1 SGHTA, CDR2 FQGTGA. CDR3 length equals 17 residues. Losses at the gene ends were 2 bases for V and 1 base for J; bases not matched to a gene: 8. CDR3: CASSLSGTRWGTDTQYF. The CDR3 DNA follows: TGTGCCAGCAGCTTATCTGGGACTAGGTGGGGCACAGATACGCAGTATTTT.

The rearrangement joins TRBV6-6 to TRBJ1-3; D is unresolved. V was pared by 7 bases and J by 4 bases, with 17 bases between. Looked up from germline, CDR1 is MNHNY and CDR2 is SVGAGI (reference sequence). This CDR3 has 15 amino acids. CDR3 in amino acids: CASTLEPGRGNTIYF. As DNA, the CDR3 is TGTGCCAGCACCCTGGAGCCGGGAAGAGGAAACACCATATATTTT.

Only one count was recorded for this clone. CDR3 loop: CSVVRTSGLDTQYF. CDR3 nucleotide sequence: TGCAGCGTCGTCCGGACTAGCGGGTTGGATACGCAGTATTTT. This chain uses TRBV29-1 with TRBJ2-3; 11 bases agree with TRBD2. The trim removed 6 bases at V and 6 bases at J, leaving 8 bases unmatched. This CDR3 comprises 14 residues. Germline CDR1 SQVTM, CDR2 ANQGSEA.

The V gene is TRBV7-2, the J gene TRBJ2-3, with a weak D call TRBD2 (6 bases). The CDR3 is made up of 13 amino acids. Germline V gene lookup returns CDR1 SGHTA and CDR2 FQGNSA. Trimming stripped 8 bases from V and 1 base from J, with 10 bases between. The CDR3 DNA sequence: TGTGCCAGCGGGGGGATAGGCACAGATACGCAGTATTTT. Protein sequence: CASGGIGTDTQYF.